The sequence of this T cell receptor beta chain was determined in a study of blood T cell repertoires in COVID-19 (TCRdb year 2020). Context from the whole study: Samples covering the acute and convalescent phases of COVID-19 were provided by collaborators in the United States, Italy and Spain. The repertoires were released in a freely available public database meant as a resource for research on the immune response to SARS-CoV-2. Deeply sampled blood TCRbeta repertoires from subjects exposed to, actively infected with, or recovered from COVID-19 were included in the dataset. Samples came from the ongoing ImmuneRACE study (first 160 participants) plus 1,254 subjects from 6 global collaborators. Sample metadata almost always included a de-identified subject ID, COVID-19 status, age in years and sex. Where available, HLA class I and class II types were taken from metadata supplied by the sample provider and were not determined by assay-based typing. The material from the prospective study consisted of cDNA or gDNA derived from T cells, B-cell-depleted T cells, or PBMCs. The study at large found these results: Clinical and demographic metadata were provided uncurated, with the amount varying by source and participant.

A few counts support this clone. Its antigen has not been determined. Per-base qualities were not stored, and no clone one base away is much larger. Collaborating institutions collected whole blood in K2EDTA tubes following their own protocols. For TCRbeta analysis, collaborators shipped samples in one of three forms: frozen whole blood, isolated PBMCs, or DNA extracted from either of those sample types. Its CDR3 holds 15 amino acids, cysteine through phenylalanine. CDR3 DNA only is kept here, 45 bases in frame from base 1. For this chain, trimming is 8 bases at the V end and 2 bases at the J end, and the number of junction bases without a gene match is 11. The germline V gene provides CDR1 MDHEN and CDR2 SYDVKM. TCRbeta CDR3 regions were amplified from genomic DNA using the immunoSEQ Assay, a bias-controlled multiplex PCR. Under the source paper's analysis protocol: Nucleated cell counts per sample were estimated from amplification of reference gene primers within the assay. To quantify the absolute abundance of each unique TCRbeta CDR3 rearrangement, sequence reads were collapsed and filtered. For each sample, productive Simpson clonality was calculated by taking the square root of Simpson's diversity index across productive rearrangements. The clones in this table, taken by TCRdb from immuneACCESS, are in-frame only. Not every clone is retained; where verified, under half of the shortfall comes from an unresolved V gene, and the cause of the rest is unknown. V and J calls and clone size follow that table, whereas D and trimming were derived from the DNA. In all, the sample holds around 150,000 clones, and 65% to 85% of those were seen once. Over 6.5% of the sample lies in the top ten.

Sequenced input: peripheral blood. The TCR was taken from a man aged 50 or older with active or convalescent COVID-19. The sequence is built from TRBV28 and TRBJ2-7; TRBD2 matches 8 bases in the middle. For the CDR3, the sequence is CASRKKAGGTYEQYF. The DNA sequence reads TGTGCCAGCCGAAAGAAGGCGGGAGGCACCTACGAGCAGTACTTC.